The 22 T cell receptor beta chains presented below share a single source sample, sequenced in a study of blood T cell repertoires in COVID-19. Here immunoSEQ multiplex PCR was the method, and the copy in TCRdb shows in-frame clones only, minus some. The sample lists roughly 150,000 clones, under 95% seen once, with about 5% in the top ten. The sample consisted of peripheral blood. These receptor sequences come from a man between 18 and 29 years old with COVID-19, enrolled during active disease.

The gene calls are TRBV11-3 and TRBJ2-3; maybe TRBD2 (5 bases). From germline, CDR1 is SGHNT and CDR2 YENEEA. The CDR3 has 16 residues. V lost 5 bases, J lost 0 bases, and 15 bases lay in between. In DNA, the CDR3 is TGTGCCAGCAGCCCCGGGGTACAGTCTAGCACAGATACGCAGTATTTT. This translates into CASSPGVQSSTDTQYF. The full variable domain, completed using reference TRBV11-3 and TRBJ2-3, is EAGVVQSPRYKIIEKKQPVAFWCNPISGHNTLYWYLQNLGQGPELLIRYENEEAVDDSQLPKDRFSAERLKGVDSTLKIQPAELGDSAVYLCASSPGVQSSTDTQYFGPGTRLTVL.

This chain joins TRBV6-1 and TRBJ1-2, with D possibly being TRBD1 (6 bases). The CDR3 sequence is 16 residues long. The V gene's germline CDR1 is MNHNS and CDR2 SASEGT. The ends were cut back, 0 bases at V and 4 bases at J, with 15 bases in the middle. The CDR3 reads CASSEAGGAAGYGYTF. The CDR3 coding sequence is TGTGCCAGCAGTGAAGCGGGGGGGGCCGCGGGCTATGGCTACACCTTC.

The chain employs TRBV19 and TRBJ1-5, with TRBD1 identical over 10 bases. Germline V CDR1 and CDR2: LNHDA, SQIVND (reference sequence). V dropped 1 base and J dropped 4; count of bases not matched to a gene: 10. There are 18 residues in the CDR3. In DNA, the CDR3 is TGTGCCAGTAGTATAGTAAGCCACCGGGACAGGGGAAATCAGCCCCAGCATTTT. This gives the protein CASSIVSHRDRGNQPQHF.

The chain joins TRBV29-1 to TRBJ1-3; TRBD1 aligns across 7 bases. The junction had 6 bases not matched to a gene; V was cut back by 2 bases and J by 5 bases. Germline V gene data show CDR1 as SQVTM and CDR2 as ANQGSEA. CDR3 length: 14 residues. CDR3 residues: CSVERQGGRNTIYF. The CDR3, as DNA: TGCAGCGTTGAACGCCAGGGGGGTAGAAACACCATATATTTT.

This sequence joins TRBV28 and TRBJ2-3, with a weak D call TRBD1 (5 bases). V gave up 6 bases and J gave up 10 bases, with 17 bases separating them. Germline V gene sequence: CDR1 MDHEN, CDR2 SYDVKM. The CDR3 runs to 13 residues. The CDR3 region is CASSFAGYEAQYF. In DNA form, the CDR3 reads TGTGCCAGCAGCTTCGCAGGGTATGAGGCGCAGTATTTT.

The chain employs TRBV10-3 and TRBJ1-5; the match to TRBD1 covers 8 bases. The CDR3 runs to 13 residues. V was pared by 10 bases and J by 6 bases, with 8 bases of the junction left unmatched. Germline CDR1 ENHRY, CDR2 SYGVKD. CDR3 nucleotide sequence: TGTGCCACCTCGGACAGGGTAGGTCAGCCCCAGCATTTT. It specifies CATSDRVGQPQHF.

The V and J genes are TRBV2 and TRBJ2-2, with 10 positions matching TRBD1. In germline, CDR1 is SNHLY, CDR2 FYNNEI. Germline trimming cut 5 bases from V and 6 bases from J; bases unmatched to any gene: 9. This CDR3 is 16 amino acids long. CDR3 protein: CASSPRTGGRSGELFF. Written as DNA, the CDR3 is TGTGCCAGCAGTCCCCGGACAGGGGGGAGATCCGGGGAGCTGTTTTTT.

The V gene is TRBV30, the J gene TRBJ1-5; TRBD1 might be the D (5 bases). Trimming took 2 bases from V and 0 from J, leaving 5 bases between them. The CDR3 covers 13 residues. CDR1 is GTSNPN, CDR2 SVGIG, per germline (reference sequence). In DNA form, the CDR3 reads TGTGCCTGGAGTCAGGGTAGCAATCAGCCCCAGCATTTT. This encodes CAWSQGSNQPQHF.

The gene calls are TRBV11-2 and TRBJ2-4; TRBD1 matches 8 bases. The junction had 7 bases not matched to a gene; V was cut back by 0 bases and J by 3 bases. The CDR3 is made up of 17 amino acids. The germline CDR1 and CDR2 sequences are SGHAT and FQNNGV. CDR3 sequence: CASSLEFSTGGKNIQYF. For the CDR3, the DNA is TGTGCCAGCAGCTTAGAATTCTCTACAGGGGGCAAAAACATTCAGTACTTC. Complete variable domain (other parts from reference TRBV11-2 and TRBJ2-4): EAGVAQSPRYKIIEKRQSVAFWCNPISGHATLYWYQQILGQGPKLLIQFQNNGVVDDSQLPKDRFSAERLKGVDSTLKIQPAKLEDSAVYLCASSLEFSTGGKNIQYFGAGTRLSVL.

The chain joins TRBV18 to TRBJ1-5; 7 bases map to TRBD1. V was clipped by 2 bases and J by 5 bases; unmatched bases: 6. This CDR3 contains 15 residues. Germline V lookup: CDR1 KGHSH, CDR2 LQKENI. In nucleotides, the CDR3 is TGTGCCAGCTCACCAGGCAGGGGGTTGGATCAGCCCCAGCATTTT. This encodes CASSPGRGLDQPQHF.

This clone occurred once. This chain uses TRBV21-1 with TRBJ2-2; the tabulated D call, TRBD2, remains unverified against the DNA. TRBV21-1 is noted as a pseudogene. CDR3 length: 18 amino acids. The CDR3 spells CASSNGGTSGNQSGELFF. The DNA of the CDR3 is TGTGCCAGCAGCAATGGTGGGACTAGCGGGAATCAGAGCGGGGAGCTGTTTTTT.

The chain uses TRBV7-8 and TRBJ1-3; a weak D match, TRBD1 (6 bases). CDR3 length: 14 amino acids. Germline CDR1 reads SGHVS; CDR2 reads FQNEAQ. The V gene lost 0 bases and the J gene lost 5 bases, with 8 bases spanning the gap. The CDR3 here is CASSLAGARNTIYF. For the CDR3, the DNA is TGTGCCAGCAGCTTAGCGGGGGCGCGAAACACCATATATTTT.

The count of this clone is one. This chain joins TRBV4-3 and TRBJ2-2, with 11 nucleotides matching TRBD2. The CDR3 is made up of 19 amino acids. The V gene's germline CDR1 is LGHNA and CDR2 YSLEER. V trimming: 0 bases; J trimming: 5 bases; junction bases outside the gene matches: 11. CDR3 DNA sequence: TGCGCCAGCAGCCAAGATCTACTAGCGGGGGTCAGCGGGACCGGGGAGCTGTTTTTT. Its protein product is CASSQDLLAGVSGTGELFF.

The chain links TRBV29-1 to TRBJ2-1; perhaps TRBD1 as D (5 bases). The V end was cut by 4 bases, the J end by 8 bases, with 18 bases between. This CDR3 spans 14 amino acids. Germline CDR1 SQVTM, CDR2 ANQGSEA. The DNA for the CDR3 is TGCAGCGTTGTTCGAAGGGGAATTTTGGATGAGCAGTTCTTC. Protein product: CSVVRRGILDEQFF.

The rearrangement uses TRBV19 and TRBJ2-5; 9 bases agree with TRBD1. The CDR3 sequence is 15 residues long. Germline-derived CDR1 and CDR2 are LNHDA and SQIVND (reference sequence). Trimming took 3 bases from V and 4 from J; bases not matched to a gene: 6. CDR3 sequence (DNA): TGTGCCAGTAGTATTGGTGGGACAGGGATAGAGACCCAGTACTTC. It translates to CASSIGGTGIETQYF. Based on the CDR3 plus reference TRBV19 and TRBJ2-5, the full variable domain is DGGITQSPKYLFRKEGQNVTLSCEQNLNHDAMYWYRQDPGQGLRLIYYSQIVNDFQKGDIAEGYSVSREKKESFPLTVTSAQKNPTAFYLCASSIGGTGIETQYFGPGTRLLVL.

V gene TRBV3-1 (or the pseudogene TRBV3-2) combines with J gene TRBJ2-1; 13 positions agree with TRBD2. Germline values: CDR1 LGHDT, CDR2 YNNKEL (reference sequence). The CDR3 is 16 residues long. With V trimmed by 1 base and J by 10 bases, 7 bases remained unmatched. The CDR3: CASSQVSTSGRGEQFF. CDR3 in DNA: TGTGCCAGCAGCCAAGTGTCCACTAGCGGGAGGGGAGAGCAGTTCTTC.

V and J are TRBV10-1 and TRBJ2-2; 12 bases line up with TRBD2. CDR3 length equals 17 residues. V trimming: 8 bases; J trimming: 4 bases; junction bases outside the gene matches: 11. Germline assignment: CDR1 WNHNN and CDR2 SYGVQD (reference sequence). The CDR3 here is CASGQTSGSRGTGELFF. CDR3 DNA: TGCGCCAGCGGCCAGACTAGCGGGAGCCGTGGCACCGGGGAGCTGTTTTTT.

The chain has TRBV7-2 and TRBJ1-2; perhaps TRBD1 as D (5 bases). The V end lost 4 bases, the J end lost 4 bases, and 10 bases lay between the germline ends. In germline, CDR1 is SGHTA, CDR2 FQGNSA. CDR3 length equals 13 residues. Here the CDR3 reads CASSSDSRYGYTF. CDR3 nucleotide sequence: TGTGCCAGCAGCTCCGACAGCCGCTATGGCTACACCTTC.

The gene calls are TRBV4-3 and TRBJ2-7; 9 bases agree with TRBD2. Germline CDR1 LGHNA, CDR2 YSLEER. The V segment lost 4 bases and the J segment 3 bases; nucleotides outside the gene matches: 7. The CDR3 sequence is 15 residues long. CDR3 protein: CASSRSAGGIYEQYF. The CDR3 nucleotides are TGCGCCAGCAGCCGATCCGCGGGAGGGATCTACGAGCAGTACTTC.

The chain carries TRBV5-5 and TRBJ2-1, with D possibly being TRBD2 (6 bases). This CDR3 is built from 13 residues. The germline CDR1 and CDR2 sequences are SGHKS and YYEKEE (reference sequence). With 2 bases removed from V and 8 bases from J, the gap between germline ends came to 11 bases. Here the CDR3 DNA reads TGTGCCAGCAGCTTCGGAGGGATCGATGAGCAGTTCTTC. Translated, it gives CASSFGGIDEQFF.

The chain recombines TRBV5-1 with TRBJ2-7; 10 bases align to TRBD2. The CDR3 totals 17 residues. Trimming at V came to 0 bases and at J to 1 base, leaving 7 bases not matched to a gene. The V gene's germline CDR1 is SGHRS and CDR2 YFSETQ. The DNA of the CDR3 is TGCGCCAGCAGCTTGGGGCTAGCGGGAGCGGGGTCCTACGAGCAGTACTTC. Encoded protein: CASSLGLAGAGSYEQYF.

The chain uses TRBV11-3 and TRBJ2-2; the match to TRBD1 covers 12 bases. With 5 bases clipped from V and 7 bases from J, the junction kept 8 bases outside the gene matches. Germline CDR1 and CDR2: SGHNT and YENEEA. This CDR3 spans 16 amino acids. The CDR3 DNA reads TGTGCCAGCAGCCCAGGGACAGGGGGCGCGGGCGGGGAGCTGTTTTTT. This sequence encodes CASSPGTGGAGGELFF. Looking up the rest from reference TRBV11-3 and TRBJ2-2 gives the full variable domain: EAGVVQSPRYKIIEKKQPVAFWCNPISGHNTLYWYLQNLGQGPELLIRYENEEAVDDSQLPKDRFSAERLKGVDSTLKIQPAELGDSAVYLCASSPGTGGAGGELFFGEGSRLTVL.